The 19 T cell receptor beta chains reported below all come from one sample, sequenced in a study of T cell changes during pregnancy in multiple sclerosis. TCRdb's table, derived via immunoSEQ multiplex PCR, lists solely in-frame clones and lacks some. The table includes about 71,000 clones, around 90% detected once. Material: peripheral blood, obtained in the third trimester of pregnancy. Receptors originate from a female donor with multiple sclerosis, enrolled in a pregnancy study.

The rearrangement joins TRBV29-1 to TRBJ2-1; TRBD1 aligns across 10 bases. Germline CDR1 and CDR2: SQVTM and ANQGSEA. V gave up 2 bases and J gave up 4 bases; unmatched junction bases: 8. This CDR3 is built from 16 residues. CDR3 coding DNA: TGCAGCGTTGAAATTCTGGGACAGGGGATATACAATGAGCAGTTCTTC. As protein: CSVEILGQGIYNEQFF.

V gene TRBV29-1 combines with J gene TRBJ1-4, with D unclear. Looked up from germline, CDR1 is SQVTM and CDR2 is ANQGSEA. This CDR3 region has 14 residues. The ends were cut back, 0 bases at V and 7 bases at J, with 12 bases in the middle. CDR3: CSVEDMTASEKLFF. CDR3 sequence (DNA): TGCAGCGTTGAAGATATGACCGCTAGTGAAAAACTGTTTTTT.

The chain uses TRBV19 and TRBJ2-3; 9 nucleotides line up with TRBD2. CDR3 length: 14 amino acids. The germline gives CDR1 LNHDA, CDR2 SQIVND (reference sequence). V gave up 4 bases and J gave up 7 bases; unmatched junction bases: 6. The CDR3 nucleotides read TGTGCCAGTAGTAATAGCGGGAGTAAAAATACGCAGTATTTT. It yields the protein CASSNSGSKNTQYF. Full variable domain (outside the CDR3, taken from reference TRBV19 and TRBJ2-3): DGGITQSPKYLFRKEGQNVTLSCEQNLNHDAMYWYRQDPGQGLRLIYYSQIVNDFQKGDIAEGYSVSREKKESFPLTVTSAQKNPTAFYLCASSNSGSKNTQYFGPGTRLTVL.

Here the CDR3 DNA reads TGTGCCAGCTCACCAACTGTCACGAACACCGGGGAGCTGTTTTTT. Translating gives CASSPTVTNTGELFF. The chain links TRBV18 to TRBJ2-2; D is unclear. CDR1 is KGHSH and CDR2 is LQKENI in the germline V gene. The germline V and J ends were trimmed by 2 bases and 0 bases, with 7 bases remaining between them. The CDR3 has 15 amino acids.

This chain's CDR3 is CASSELSGTVLYGYTF. DNA for the CDR3: TGTGCCAGCAGTGAACTCTCCGGGACAGTCCTCTATGGCTACACCTTC. The V and J genes are TRBV6-1 and TRBJ1-2; 7 bases map to TRBD1. The J segment lost 4 bases and the V segment lost 2 bases, leaving 10 bases of the junction unmatched. From germline, CDR1 is MNHNS and CDR2 SASEGT. The CDR3 consists of 16 residues.

The V and J genes are TRBV5-1 and TRBJ1-1, with 7 bases fitting TRBD1. There are 15 residues in the CDR3. With 4 bases clipped from V and 0 bases from J, the junction kept 6 bases outside the gene matches. In germline, CDR1 is SGHRS, CDR2 YFSETQ. The CDR3 DNA is TGCGCCAGCAGCAGTCGACAGGGAATGAACACTGAAGCTTTCTTT. Amino acids: CASSSRQGMNTEAFF.

The count of this clone is one. The J gene is TRBJ2-5, the V gene TRBV28; 8 nucleotides agree with TRBD1. J was trimmed by 4 bases and V by 2 bases; bases with no gene match: 3. The CDR3 covers 14 residues. Germline-derived CDR1 and CDR2 are MDHEN and SYDVKM. This chain's CDR3 is CASSLPDRGETQYF. The CDR3 region has the DNA TGTGCCAGCAGTTTACCCGACAGGGGAGAGACCCAGTACTTC.

The chain has TRBV5-4 and TRBJ1-1; TRBD1 matches 9 bases. CDR1 SGHNT and CDR2 YYREEE come from the germline V gene (reference sequence). This CDR3 is built from 15 residues. With V trimmed by 10 bases and J by 1 base, 11 bases remained unmatched. This CDR3 is CAVRQGVFQNTEAFF. DNA for the CDR3: TGTGCCGTACGACAGGGGGTTTTTCAGAACACTGAAGCTTTCTTT.

V and J are TRBV6-1 and TRBJ2-1; D is unclear. The CDR3 sequence is 14 residues long. The V gene lost 5 bases and the J gene lost 0 bases, with 8 bases spanning the gap. Looked up from germline, CDR1 is MNHNS and CDR2 is SASEGT. The CDR3 nucleotides are TGTGCCAGCAGTCCAGGTGACTCCTACAATGAGCAGTTCTTC. Its protein is CASSPGDSYNEQFF.

V and J are TRBV9 and TRBJ2-1, with D possibly being TRBD2 (7 bases). V lost 1 base, J lost 10 bases, and 12 bases lay in between. The germline CDR1 and CDR2 sequences are SGDLS and YYNGEE. The CDR3 extends over 13 amino acids. The DNA for the CDR3 is TGTGCCAGCAGCGTATTAGGGGGGGACGAGCAGTTCTTC. Translation gives CASSVLGGDEQFF.

The chain uses TRBV9 and TRBJ2-7; 10 positions agree with TRBD2. Per the germline V gene, CDR1 is SGDLS and CDR2 is YYNGEE. V was pared by 4 bases and J by 6 bases, with 13 bases of the junction left unmatched. The CDR3 is made up of 16 amino acids. The CDR3 loop reads CASSFIAGGPPGEQYF. The CDR3 bases are TGTGCCAGCAGCTTTATAGCGGGAGGTCCTCCCGGCGAGCAGTACTTC.

This clone was observed once. The V and J genes are TRBV28 and TRBJ2-7; perhaps TRBD1 as D (7 bases). The CDR3 runs to 15 residues. V gave up 5 bases and J gave up 0 bases, with 14 bases separating them. CDR1 and CDR2 (germline): MDHEN, SYDVKM. CDR3 nucleotide sequence: TGTGCCAGCAGTCCAGGGGGGACAACCTCCTACGAGCAGTACTTC. Its protein is CASSPGGTTSYEQYF. Using reference TRBV28 and TRBJ2-7 for the parts outside the CDR3, the full variable domain is DVKVTQSSRYLVKRTGEKVFLECVQDMDHENMFWYRQDPGLGLRLIYFSYDVKMKEKGDIPEGYSVSREKKERFSLILESASTNQTSMYLCASSPGGTTSYEQYFGPGTRLTVT.

CDR3 DNA: TGTGCCAGCAGGCCCAAGGCGCGGGAGGGCCGAGAGCAGTTCTTC. Translated, it gives CASRPKAREGREQFF. The V and J genes are TRBV27 and TRBJ2-1; 9 bases fit TRBD2. The CDR3 has 15 residues. The V segment lost 6 bases and the J segment 10 bases; nucleotides outside the gene matches: 13. Germline lookup yields CDR1 MNHEY and CDR2 SMNVEV (reference sequence).

The chain couples TRBV7-9 to TRBJ2-3, with TRBD2 matching 9 bases. The CDR3 is 15 residues long. With 6 bases clipped from V and 7 bases from J, the junction kept 11 bases outside the gene matches. Germline CDR1 is SEHNR and CDR2 is FQNEAQ (reference sequence). CDR3 coding DNA: TGTGCCAGCAGGGAGACAGGGACTAGCCCAAATACGCAGTATTTT. Translation: CASRETGTSPNTQYF.

The gene calls are TRBV6-5 and TRBJ1-5; D not certain. V was shortened by 0 bases and J by 2 bases, with 5 bases between the two germline ends. The length of the CDR3 is 14 residues. Germline CDR1 MNHEY, CDR2 SVGAGI. Here the CDR3 DNA reads TGTGCCAGCAGTTACTCGCGCGGCAATCAGCCCCAGCATTTT. Translation: CASSYSRGNQPQHF.

This rearrangement joins TRBV2 to TRBJ2-3; a possible D gene is TRBD2 (5 bases). Germline values: CDR1 SNHLY, CDR2 FYNNEI. The CDR3 consists of 13 residues. V was trimmed by 4 bases and J by 0 bases, leaving 5 bases between them. The CDR3 loop is CASSGESTDTQYF. The DNA of the CDR3 is TGTGCCAGCAGTGGGGAGAGCACAGATACGCAGTATTTT.

This chain joins TRBV5-1 and TRBJ1-1, with 12 nucleotides matching TRBD1. The germline V gene has CDR1 SGHRS and CDR2 YFSETQ. Unmatched junction bases numbered 6, after V lost 2 bases and J lost 1 base. This CDR3 has 17 amino acids. Written as DNA, the CDR3 is TGCGCCAGCAGCTTCCTGGGGACAGGGGGCAGGAACACTGAAGCTTTCTTT. Translation: CASSFLGTGGRNTEAFF.

This clone was counted a few times. The genes are TRBV23-1 and TRBJ2-5, with D possibly being TRBD2 (6 bases). TRBV23-1 is known as an ORF, though its function is uncertain. V was trimmed by 1 base and J by 1 base, leaving 19 bases between them. The CDR3 length is 18 residues. CDR3 in amino acids: CASSQCLRGILIQETQYF. For the CDR3, the DNA is TGCGCCAGCAGTCAATGCTTGCGGGGAATACTGATCCAAGAGACCCAGTACTTC.

The chain joins TRBV5-1 to TRBJ2-1, with 12 bases matching TRBD2. CDR3 length: 15 amino acids. Germline V lookup: CDR1 SGHRS, CDR2 YFSETQ. V trimming: 4 bases; J trimming: 9 bases; junction bases outside the gene matches: 8. CDR3 sequence (DNA): TGCGCCAGCAGCCCTAGCGGGAGGGGGGGCCTTGAGCAGTTCTTC. Translation: CASSPSGRGGLEQFF.